The entry that follows covers one T cell receptor beta chain sequence. Its target antigen remains unknown. It has no much larger one-base neighbor in the sample; base qualities were not kept. The data were taken from a study of cytomegalovirus exposure and HLA in healthy donors (dated by TCRdb to about 2017). Background on the whole study: In an earlier analysis of roughly 500 of the donors, 276 Gb of sequence data and 90 million to 120 million unique TCR beta sequences from approximately 180 million T cells were reported. The study aimed to test whether signatures of past pathogen exposure could be identified by cataloging public T cell receptors. To predict cytomegalovirus infection status, the study combined high-throughput TCR immunosequencing, statistical association of individual TCRs with disease status, and machine learning. All discovery cohort repertoires had been generated on a single sequencing platform. Of the roughly 400 genotyped donors, roughly 85% fell in the genetic ancestry cluster associated with self-reported Caucasian donors. An earlier analysis of 450 to 750 of the donors used high-throughput TCR beta sequencing to judge whether each TCR beta V gene segment behaved as functional or pseudogenic. Typing coverage differed by locus: A, B, C, DRB1 and DQB1 were typed in about 620-640 donors, DQA1 in roughly 510, DPA1 in some 570, and DPB1 in about 450. Donor age, sex, ethnicity and CMV serostatus were compiled together with the repertoire data. A later genetic analysis used genome-wide SNP genotypes for about 55% of the 666 donors, treating that subset as a discovery cohort. Both class I and class II loci were covered by HLA typing, at four-digit resolution. Rather than drawing on any new phenotypic data, the later analysis identified candidate immune exposures from TCR beta sequences and the way those sequences occurred across donors. A later analysis re-examined previously published TCR beta repertoires from more than 650 donors and added high-resolution HLA genotyping to investigate patterns of TCR occurrence. Roughly 5 DR-DQ haplotypes were treated as single units for association and clustering because of strong linkage in the cohort. Roughly 320 gigabases of sequencing data and tens of millions of unique TCR sequences made up an early release that covered approximately 620 HLA-typed donors. Using immunosequencing, the study profiled T cell repertoires from 500 to 800 subjects and related those repertoires to cytomegalovirus serostatus. Across about 380 genotyped donors of the cohort, an average of 235,054 unique TCR beta nucleotide sequences per donor were sequenced, and around 19% of those sequences were non-productive. Along with the roughly 670-subject first cohort, a separate validation cohort of more than 90 different subjects was used. The research as a whole found: In a later genetic analysis, a missense DCLRE1C variant was associated with V-gene and J-gene trimming of TCR beta chains, and the association was replicated in an independent cohort. A cluster of highly shared sequence variants was judged likely to represent a technical artifact of the sequencing pipeline. Only TCR beta chains were sequenced in this cohort, and the absence of alpha or paired-chain data limited detectable features. Linkage disequilibrium might explain the correlated functional status among segregating V segments, but an unknown experimental factor could not be excluded. Compared with the roughly 710-donor mean, donors in an Asian-associated ancestry cluster had fewer N-insertions in productive TCRs, according to a later genetic analysis. Strong co-occurrence of HLA alleles, especially DR and DQ, made assigning TCR associations to individual alleles difficult. Cytomegalovirus status was reported to be diagnosed by the classifier with high specificity and sensitivity in both the original and validation cohorts. A later analysis associated 16,951 TCR beta sequences with specific HLA alleles at a false discovery rate of 0.05. According to a later analysis, most CMV-associated TCR beta chains appeared to be HLA-restricted, and the HLA associations seemed to be driven largely by CMV exposure. In a later analysis, TCR association rates were found to vary across HLA loci, with the most associated TCRs seen for DRB1 alleles and the fewest for HLA-C alleles. An earlier analysis of around 500 of the donors showed that most TCR beta V segments appeared in productive rearrangements either about 87% or about 30% of the time, which broadly matched IMGT annotations. Most TCR sequences were observed very rarely across donors, whereas some public TCRs were present in many individuals. A further reported finding was that TCR beta sequences accurately predicted the HLA-A and HLA-B alleles for most subjects in the first cohort. Presence/absence analyses assumed roughly uniform sequencing depth across donors, an assumption that may not hold. Because counts were too low, seventeen rarely observed V segments, including chromosome 9 orphons, were left out of the earlier analysis of approximately 500 of the donors. The authors suggested that the approach could potentially be extended to other disease states and immunological phenotypes. In a later analysis, HLA-associated TCR beta chains showed more clonal expansion and lower generation probabilities than non-associated chains that were equally common. Because the 87-base-pair reads could not distinguish some IMGT-functional V segments, including TRBV6-2 and TRBV6-3, those segments were excluded. The study listed around 160 TCR beta chains as associated with cytomegalovirus. In vitro tests confirmed that a few of the cytomegalovirus-associated TCR beta chains recognize cytomegalovirus antigens. Because HLA typing was unavailable for some donors at each locus, only the typed subset was used in association tests. For the cohort, immune exposure information was limited to CMV serostatus. Several of the top co-occurrence clusters appeared to be linked to parvovirus B19, influenza, CMV and Epstein-Barr virus, according to a later analysis.

The junction shows trimming of 2 bases on V and 0 bases on J, plus 8 bases between the germline ends. For CDR1 and CDR2, the germline V gene lists SGHVS and FQNEAQ. The CDR3 runs 15 amino acids, cysteine and phenylalanine included. CDR3 DNA is the only sequence kept; it has 45 bases, read in frame from the first base. The receptor library was made with the immunoSEQ multiplex PCR assay. The multiplex PCR relied on a mix of 60 forward primers for TCR Vbeta segments and 13 reverse primers for TCR Jbeta segments. The CDR3 region of rearranged TCR beta genes was amplified from genomic DNA with a multiplex PCR assay. The Illumina HiSeq System was used to sequence the amplified TCR beta libraries as 87-base-pair reads. Per the authors' processing: Across the roughly 600 repertoires, a later analysis counted roughly 77 million unique TCR beta chains, some 11 million of which were shared by at least two donors. A nearest-neighbor algorithm error-corrected the raw reads and collapsed the reads into unique sequences, merging closely related sequences to remove PCR and sequencing errors. CDR3 sequences were aligned to IMGT reference sequences to assign V, D and J gene segments. For a sequence to be retained, a match of at least six nucleotides was required to both a V gene segment and a J gene segment. Rearrangements were classified as productive when the CDR3 lacked stop codons and remained in frame with V and J, and all other rearrangements were classified as non-productive. CDR3 was defined according to IMGT convention as the region running from the second conserved V-encoded cysteine to the conserved J-encoded phenylalanine. The earlier analysis of about 530 of the donors excluded any sequence lacking an unambiguous match to a single V gene segment. In an earlier analysis of 450 to 750 of the donors, a V segment was called functional when productive rearrangements were above 56.7%, and segregating when the standard deviation between donors exceeded 5%. To diagnose cytomegalovirus status from the catalog of TCR beta chain sequences, a statistical classification framework was built. A later analysis assigned V and J genes by comparing TCR nucleotide sequences with IMGT/GENE-DB human TR gene sequences. In a later analysis, CDR3 sequences and most-parsimonious VDJ recombination scenarios were assigned using the TCRdist pipeline. In a later analysis, each TCR beta chain was defined by its CDR3 amino acid sequence together with its V-gene family, and reads lacking a unique V-gene family were excluded. A later analysis removed nearly 600 highly shared, low-generation-probability nucleotide sequences to deal with suspected cross-contamination and a sequencing artifact. For each public chain, a later analysis derived a clonal expansion index from normalized ranks of inferred template counts within each repertoire. A later analysis computed generation probabilities with a VDJ recombination model fitted to out-of-frame rearrangements, and checked the results against IGoR. In a later analysis, hypergeometric tests were used to score TCR-TCR, TCR-HLA and TCR-CMV co-occurrence, with a repertoire-size bias correction applied to TCR pairs. False discovery rates were estimated in a later analysis by permuting HLA or CMV assignments 20 times. In a later analysis, co-occurring TCRs were grouped using DBSCAN, and TCRdist sequence similarity was added for clustering within HLA-allele-positive subsets. For co-occurrence clustering, repertoires with fewer than 30,000 or more than 120,000 public chains were excluded, along with roughly 5 repertoires with anomalous nucleotide sharing. The clones in this table, taken by TCRdb from immuneACCESS, are in-frame only. Not every clone is retained; where verified, under half of the shortfall comes from an unresolved V gene, and the cause of the rest is unknown. For V, J and clone size, that table is used; D and trimming come from the DNA. A total of approximately 100,000 clones appear in this sample, about 70% of them only once. In total, the top ten clones hold less than 1.5% of the sample.

The cohort comprised fewer than 750 healthy bone marrow donors. At the time of sampling, every cohort member was nominally healthy, though immune exposures that went unrecorded were likely present. The donor was CMV seronegative and was included in the group of approximately 350 seronegative cohort members. A peripheral blood sample was provided by each donor, and peripheral blood mononuclear cells were used for TCR beta sequencing. The Qiagen DNeasy Blood Extraction Kit was used to extract genomic DNA from the blood cell samples. Sequencing input: PBMCs. The source is a female donor in good health and CMV-seronegative. The chain is made from TRBV7-8 and TRBJ2-1; the D gene cannot be named for sure. The sequence in DNA is TGTGCCAGCAGCTTACAGCGAAACTCCTACAATGAGCAGTTCTTC. Its translation is CASSLQRNSYNEQFF.